This T cell receptor beta chain was recovered during a study of shared clonotypes between healthy human individuals. Whole-study results and caveats: Naive subsets generally had larger estimated richness than memory subsets.

Assay runs were performed at deep level. Data came from immunoSEQ multiplex PCR; TCRdb stores just in-frame clones and leaves some out. The profile shows about 1.1 million clones, roughly 74% of them singletons. Concerning this clone itself: Its cognate antigen is unknown.

Germline-derived CDR1 and CDR2 are MDHEN and SYDVKM. V was cut by 6 bases and J by 6 bases, with 8 bases left in between. The CDR3 has 12 residues. J is TRBJ2-2 and V is TRBV28; no clear D gene. The sequenced sample consisted of memory CD4+ T cells from PBMCs. Documented subset: CD45RA-negative fraction. The receptor comes from a man younger than 35 in good health. Some clones in this sample may be carry-over from other donors' samples. The CDR3 sequence is CASRPNAGELFF. The CDR3 DNA reads as TGTGCCAGCAGGCCTAATGCCGGGGAGCTGTTTTTT.